The 9 T cell receptor beta chains below were found in one sample sequenced in a study of blood T cell repertoires in COVID-19. Sequencing used immunoSEQ multiplex PCR; TCRdb keeps in-frame clones, though not all of them. The table has over 250,000 clones, about nine tenths seen once; the top ten hold about 2.2%. Material: peripheral blood. These receptors were collected from a woman in her twenties or thirties with COVID-19, enrolled during active disease.

The chain employs TRBV11-2 and TRBJ2-7; D might be TRBD1 (6 bases). The germline gives CDR1 SGHAT, CDR2 FQNNGV. The CDR3 loop spans 17 amino acids. Trimming took off 0 bases at V and 2 bases at J, with 17 bases between the two ends. The CDR3 coding sequence is TGTGCCAGCAGCTTAGACCTCCGTGGCAGGGGTGCCTACGAGCAGTACTTC. Translating it yields CASSLDLRGRGAYEQYF.

DNA for the CDR3: TGCAGTGCTAGTGGTGGGAGGGCCGTGTACAATGAGCAGTTCTTC. The encoded protein is CSASGGRAVYNEQFF. The chain is built from TRBV20-1 and TRBJ2-1, with TRBD2 matching 7 bases. The J segment lost 4 bases and the V segment lost 3 bases, leaving 9 bases of the junction unmatched. Germline values: CDR1 DFQATT, CDR2 SNEGSKA (reference sequence). The CDR3 covers 15 residues.

The genes are TRBV9 and TRBJ1-1, with D hard to call. The germline V gene has CDR1 SGDLS and CDR2 YYNGEE. CDR3 size: 14 residues. V gave up 0 bases and J gave up 9 bases, with 15 bases separating them. CDR3 bases: TGTGCCAGCAGCGTAGAAAACCCACCGGGAAAAGCTTTCTTT. Residues: CASSVENPPGKAFF.

The chain joins TRBV4-1 to TRBJ2-7, with 10 bases aligning to TRBD2. The germline V gene encodes CDR1 MGHRA and CDR2 YSYEKL. This CDR3 has 16 residues. The ends lost 0 bases at V and 5 bases at J; junction bases unmatched: 7. CDR3 sequence reads: CASSQDGKREGNEQYF. The CDR3 nucleotides read TGCGCCAGCAGCCAAGATGGAAAGCGGGAGGGCAACGAGCAGTACTTC.

This chain links TRBV28 with TRBJ1-6; tentative D call: TRBD1 (5 bases). Deletions cut 8 bases from V and 11 bases from J, with 13 bases between. CDR1 MDHEN and CDR2 SYDVKM come from the germline V gene. The CDR3 is made up of 12 amino acids. The DNA for the CDR3 is TGTGCCAGCGGGGCAGGTCGGACACCCCTCCACTTT. Translating gives CASGAGRTPLHF.

This clone appeared once. The gene calls are TRBV5-1 and TRBJ2-7, with TRBD1 matching 12 bases. Germline trimming cut 1 base from V and 7 bases from J; bases unmatched to any gene: 12. CDR3 size: 17 residues. Germline V gene sequence: CDR1 SGHRS, CDR2 YFSETQ. CDR3 bases: TGCGCCAGCAGCTTGTATGCCGGGACAGGGGGCGTGGGTGAGCAGTACTTC. It translates to CASSLYAGTGGVGEQYF.

This chain connects TRBV24-1 to TRBJ1-3, with a possible D match to TRBD1 (5 bases). This CDR3 region has 15 residues. Between the trimmed V and J ends, which lost 2 bases and 0 bases, there was a span of 7 bases. Germline V gene data show CDR1 as KGHDR and CDR2 as SFDVKD. CDR3 DNA sequence: TGTGCCACCAGTGATTCCGGACACTCTGGAAACACCATATATTTT. It specifies CATSDSGHSGNTIYF.

V and J are TRBV5-4 and TRBJ1-2, with 9 bases identical to TRBD1. V shed 9 bases and J 3 bases; nucleotides not matched to a gene: 6. Germline CDR1 is SGHNT and CDR2 is YYREEE (reference sequence). CDR3 length: 13 residues. CDR3 sequence (DNA): TGTGCCATGGGGACAGGGATCGACTATGGCTACACCTTC. Its translation: CAMGTGIDYGYTF.

The chain combines TRBV3-1 (or the pseudogene TRBV3-2) with TRBJ2-5, with 7 nucleotides matching TRBD1. From germline, CDR1 is LGHDT and CDR2 YNNKEL (reference sequence). This CDR3 contains 15 residues. Trimming cost V 0 bases and J 1 base; bases outside gene matches: 2. The CDR3 coding sequence is TGTGCCAGCAGCCAAGAGACAGGGCCCCAAGAGACCCAGTACTTC. Encoded protein: CASSQETGPQETQYF.